The T cell receptor beta chain described here comes from a study of cytomegalovirus exposure and HLA in healthy donors. With 60 Vbeta and 13 Jbeta primers, the PCR was carried out. Only in-frame clones appear in the TCRdb table, and some are missing; sequencing was by immunoSEQ multiplex PCR. This table holds tens of thousands of clones, less than 70% found once. CDR3 size: 19 residues. The germline CDR1 and CDR2 sequences are MNHNS and SASEGT. V dropped 2 bases and J dropped 0; count of bases not matched to a gene: 9. The chain couples TRBV6-1 to TRBJ1-3, with TRBD1 identical over 11 bases. The sequence came from a human donor in good health. Sequencing input: PBMCs. CDR3 bases: TGTGCCAGCAGTGAATATTTTGGGACAGGGGGAAACTCTGGAAACACCATATATTTT. Its translation: CASSEYFGTGGNSGNTIYF.